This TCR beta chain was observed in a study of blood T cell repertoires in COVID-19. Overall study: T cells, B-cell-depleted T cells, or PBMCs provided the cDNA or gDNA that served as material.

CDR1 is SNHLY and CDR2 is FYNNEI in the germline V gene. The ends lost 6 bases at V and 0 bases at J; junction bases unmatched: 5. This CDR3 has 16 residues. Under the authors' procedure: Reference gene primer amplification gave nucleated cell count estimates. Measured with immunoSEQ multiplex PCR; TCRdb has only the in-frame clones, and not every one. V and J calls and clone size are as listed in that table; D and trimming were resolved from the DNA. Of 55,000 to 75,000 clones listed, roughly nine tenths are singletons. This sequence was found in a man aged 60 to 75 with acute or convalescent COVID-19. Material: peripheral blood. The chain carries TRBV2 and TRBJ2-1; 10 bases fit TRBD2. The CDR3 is CASRLERGGSYNEQFF. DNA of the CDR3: TGTGCCAGCAGACTCGAGCGGGGGGGCTCCTACAATGAGCAGTTCTTC.